Listed here are 10 T cell receptor beta chains from one sample, sequenced in a study of blood T cell repertoires in COVID-19. Method: immunoSEQ multiplex PCR; TCRdb's copy keeps in-frame clones and lacks some. The sample has roughly 60,000 clones; more than 80% are singletons. What was sequenced was peripheral blood. These receptors all come from a man older than 75 with acute or convalescent COVID-19.

This sequence joins TRBV12-3 or TRBV12-4 and TRBJ1-2; 7 nucleotides line up with TRBD1. The junction had 2 bases not matched to a gene; V was cut back by 6 bases and J by 1 base. This CDR3 has 13 residues. CDR3 sequence (DNA): TGTGCCAGCAGCCGACAGGGTAACTATGGCTACACCTTC. It translates to CASSRQGNYGYTF.

The V call is TRBV6-5, the J call TRBJ1-5; D possibly corresponds to TRBD1 (5 bases). With 4 bases removed from V and 7 bases from J, the gap between germline ends came to 17 bases. CDR1 is MNHEY, CDR2 SVGAGI, per germline. The CDR3 has 15 amino acids. The CDR3 reads CASSLSGTSKQPQHF. The CDR3 DNA reads TGTGCCAGCAGTTTGTCCGGGACTTCTAAACAGCCCCAGCATTTT.

Concerning this clone: Its ends do not fully match the called genes, so a read error is possible. The V call is TRBV7-7, the J call TRBJ1-1, with D perhaps matching TRBD1 (6 bases). In germline, CDR1 is SSHAT, CDR2 FNYEAQ (reference sequence). The CDR3 covers 14 residues. The CDR3 sequence is CASSPLGGGPEAFF. The CDR3 DNA reads TGTGCTAGCAGCCCATTAGGGGGTGGGCCTGAAGCTTTCTTT.

The chain has TRBV6-5 and TRBJ1-6, with D tentatively TRBD1 (5 bases). V lost 8 bases, J lost 6 bases, and 11 bases lay in between. The CDR3 length is 13 residues. From germline, CDR1 is MNHEY and CDR2 SVGAGI. The CDR3 reads CASCGTANSPLHF. The CDR3 DNA reads TGTGCCAGCTGCGGGACGGCTAATTCACCCCTCCACTTT.

The chain links TRBV25-1 to TRBJ2-2; D uncertain. This CDR3 is built from 14 residues. The V end lost 4 bases, the J end lost 1 base, and 7 bases lay between the germline ends. The germline gives CDR1 MGHDK, CDR2 SYGVNS. As DNA, the CDR3 is TGTGCCAGCAGTGGCCGACAGAACACCGGGGAGCTGTTTTTT. Encoded protein: CASSGRQNTGELFF. Looking up the rest from reference TRBV25-1 and TRBJ2-2 gives the full variable domain: EADIYQTPRYLVIGTGKKITLECSQTMGHDKMYWYQQDPGMELHLIHYSYGVNSTEKGDLSSESTVSRIRTEHFPLTLESARPSHTSQYLCASSGRQNTGELFFGEGSRLTVL.

This clone was recorded only once. The chain couples TRBV7-9 to TRBJ2-5, with no clear D. Trimming removed 6 bases from V and 2 bases from J, with 16 bases in between. In germline, CDR1 is SEHNR, CDR2 FQNEAQ (reference sequence). The CDR3 spans 15 residues. In DNA form, the CDR3 reads TGTGCCAGCAGTCAAATACCAGGTTTTCAAGAGACCCAGTACTTC. Protein product: CASSQIPGFQETQYF. Supplemented by reference TRBV7-9 and TRBJ2-5, the full variable domain reads DTGVSQNPRHKITKRGQNVTFRCDPISEHNRLYWYRQTLGQGPEFLTYFQNEAQLEKSRLLSDRFSAERPKGSFSTLEIQRTEQGDSAMYLCASSQIPGFQETQYFGPGTRLLVL.

The chain combines TRBV15 with TRBJ2-2; 8 bases fit TRBD2. Germline CDR1 is LNHNV and CDR2 is YYDKDF (reference sequence). Trimming removed 1 base from V and 3 bases from J; junction bases left unmatched: 7. There are 17 residues in the CDR3. The CDR3 sequence: CATSRAPGTRDTGELFF. In DNA, the CDR3 is TGTGCCACCAGCAGAGCCCCCGGGACTAGGGACACCGGGGAGCTGTTTTTT.

V and J are TRBV24-1 and TRBJ2-3, with 9 bases that match TRBD1. CDR3 size: 16 residues. Germline V gene sequence: CDR1 KGHDR, CDR2 SFDVKD. V lost 3 bases and J lost 5; bases outside the gene matches: 8. The CDR3 DNA reads as TGTGCCACCAGTGATCAGACAGGGGGTTGGGTAGATACGCAGTATTTT. Translation gives CATSDQTGGWVDTQYF.

The chain carries TRBV10-3 and TRBJ1-2; D gene uncertain. Trimming took off 6 bases at V and 8 bases at J, with 16 bases between the two ends. The CDR3 runs to 13 residues. Germline CDR1 reads ENHRY; CDR2 reads SYGVKD. In DNA, the CDR3 is TGTGCCATCAGAGGCTCAACGACGGGGGGCTACACCTTC. Translation: CAIRGSTTGGYTF.

This clone was seen repeatedly, ten times or more. Within the sample, other DNA sequences also encode this same CDR3. The chain couples TRBV7-9 to TRBJ1-5, with D uncertain. The CDR3 runs 13 residues. The V and J ends lost 1 base and 7 bases respectively, with 8 bases between them. The germline V gene encodes CDR1 SEHNR and CDR2 FQNEAQ (reference sequence). The CDR3 is CASSLGGDQPQHF. In nucleotides, the CDR3 is TGTGCCAGCAGCTTAGGGGGAGACCAGCCCCAGCATTTT.